The 27 T cell receptor beta chains reported below all come from one sample, sequenced in a study of blood T cell repertoires in COVID-19. The data were produced by immunoSEQ multiplex PCR, yet TCRdb's version contains in-frame clones alone and is incomplete. The table includes around 140,000 clones, 81% detected once. The sample consisted of peripheral blood. All receptors come from a woman between 55 and 75 years old with active or convalescent COVID-19.

V usage is TRBV7-9 and J usage is TRBJ1-2, with a tentative D call TRBD1 (6 bases). This CDR3 contains 14 residues. V dropped 4 bases and J dropped 7 bases, with 16 bases sitting between them. Germline CDR1 and CDR2: SEHNR and FQNEAQ (reference sequence). DNA of the CDR3: TGTGCCAGCAGCTCGGATCGAGACAGGCTTGGCTACACCTTC. Amino acid sequence: CASSSDRDRLGYTF.

J is TRBJ1-5 and V is TRBV4-1, with TRBD1 matching 10 bases. Per germline, CDR1 MGHRA and CDR2 YSYEKL. The length of the CDR3 is 16 residues. The junction had 4 bases not matched to a gene; V was cut back by 4 bases and J by 1 base. The CDR3 bases are TGCGCCAGCAGCCCCAGACAGGGGGCGAGCAATCAGCCCCAGCATTTT. Translation: CASSPRQGASNQPQHF.

The chain has TRBV5-1 and TRBJ1-2, with a weak D call TRBD1 (6 bases). Germline V gene lookup returns CDR1 SGHRS and CDR2 YFSETQ. Trimming cost V 2 bases and J 0 bases, with 8 bases left between them. This CDR3 has 14 amino acids. The CDR3 protein is CASSLGTTNYGYTF. As DNA, the CDR3 is TGCGCCAGCAGCTTAGGGACAACTAACTATGGCTACACCTTC.

This clone was found a few times. This chain joins TRBV7-8 and TRBJ1-6; 7 positions match TRBD1. This CDR3 spans 16 amino acids. Per germline, CDR1 SGHVS and CDR2 FQNEAQ. Trimming cost V 1 base and J 7 bases; bases outside gene matches: 7. The CDR3 is CASSLEGQRPNSPLHF. CDR3 in DNA: TGTGCCAGCAGCTTAGAGGGACAGCGGCCAAATTCACCCCTCCACTTT.

V gene TRBV6-5 combines with J gene TRBJ1-3, with D possibly TRBD1 on 6 matching bases. Trimming removed 5 bases from V and 5 bases from J, with 13 bases in between. In germline, CDR1 is MNHEY, CDR2 SVGAGI. This CDR3 region has 14 residues. CDR3 sequence: CASSTGQNRNTIYF. CDR3 DNA: TGTGCCAGCAGTACCGGACAGAATCGAAACACCATATATTTT.

This chain joins TRBV5-5 and TRBJ2-2, with 10 bases fitting TRBD1. Trimming removed 4 bases from V and 0 bases from J; junction bases left unmatched: 3. The CDR3 spans 16 residues. Germline loops: CDR1 SGHKS, CDR2 YYEKEE (reference sequence). CDR3 coding DNA: TGTGCCAGCAGCCCGACAGGGGGCCCGAACACCGGGGAGCTGTTTTTT. The encoded protein is CASSPTGGPNTGELFF.

The chain combines TRBV7-8 with TRBJ1-1, with a weak D call TRBD1 (6 bases). The CDR3 has 13 amino acids. In germline, CDR1 is SGHVS, CDR2 FQNEAQ. Trimming removed 5 bases from V and 1 base from J, with 8 bases in between. CDR3 in DNA: TGTGCCAGCAGCGGACAGAAGAACACTGAAGCTTTCTTT. Translating gives CASSGQKNTEAFF.

The J gene is TRBJ2-5, the V gene TRBV19, with D possibly matching TRBD2 (6 bases). The CDR3 length is 14 residues. V lost 7 bases to trimming and J lost 4 bases, with 16 bases between them. The germline CDR1 and CDR2 sequences are LNHDA and SQIVND (reference sequence). CDR3 nucleotides: TGTGCCAGTACTATGGCGGGGCTGGGAGAGACCCAGTACTTC. Encoded protein: CASTMAGLGETQYF.

The gene calls are TRBV7-9 and TRBJ2-3; D remains ambiguous. This CDR3 has 15 amino acids. Trimming removed 1 base from V and 0 bases from J, with 8 bases in between. Per germline, CDR1 SEHNR and CDR2 FQNEAQ (reference sequence). The CDR3 DNA reads as TGTGCCAGCAGCTTAGGGGCAACAAGCACAGATACGCAGTATTTT. The encoded protein is CASSLGATSTDTQYF.

The chain has TRBV10-3 and TRBJ2-5; TRBD1 might be the D (6 bases). Looked up from germline, CDR1 is ENHRY and CDR2 is SYGVKD. Trimming removed 10 bases from V and 2 bases from J, with 14 bases in between. The CDR3 is 13 amino acids. CDR3 sequence: CATAGQRQETQYF. The CDR3 region has the DNA TGTGCCACGGCAGGACAGAGACAAGAGACCCAGTACTTC.

The rearrangement uses TRBV21-1 and TRBJ2-7; the table assigns TRBD2, which was not confirmed against the DNA. TRBV21-1 is a listed pseudogene. The CDR3 contains 17 residues. CDR3 DNA: TGTGCCAGCAGCAGTTGTTCCCCCGGGACTGGAACCTACGAGCAGTACTTC. Translation: CASSSCSPGTGTYEQYF.

This chain connects TRBV16 to TRBJ1-1, with D perhaps TRBD1 (6 bases). The CDR3 consists of 15 residues. Trimming cost V 0 bases and J 1 base, with 9 bases left between them. Germline V CDR1 and CDR2: KGHSY, FQNENV. The CDR3 sequence is CASSQSGAGNTEAFF. DNA for the CDR3: TGTGCCAGCAGCCAATCGGGGGCAGGGAACACTGAAGCTTTCTTT.

V usage is TRBV5-5 and J usage is TRBJ1-5, with D unclear. The CDR3 sequence is 12 residues long. Germline CDR1 reads SGHKS; CDR2 reads YYEKEE (reference sequence). The V gene lost 7 bases and the J gene lost 1 base, with 6 bases spanning the gap. The CDR3 region is CASGQSNQPQHF. For the CDR3, the DNA is TGTGCCAGCGGCCAGAGCAATCAGCCCCAGCATTTT.

The chain employs TRBV6-5 and TRBJ2-5; 10 bases line up with TRBD2. The CDR3 runs 14 residues. Trimming removed 5 bases from V and 2 bases from J; junction bases left unmatched: 2. Looked up from germline, CDR1 is MNHEY and CDR2 is SVGAGI. The CDR3 region has the DNA TGTGCCAGCAGTCAGACTAGCGGGCAAGAGACCCAGTACTTC. Amino acid sequence: CASSQTSGQETQYF.

The V and J genes are TRBV19 and TRBJ1-2; D remains ambiguous. CDR1 and CDR2 (germline): LNHDA, SQIVND (reference sequence). Between the trimmed V and J ends, which lost 4 bases and 2 bases, there was a span of 23 bases. The CDR3 has 18 residues. The CDR3 is CASSTRGEGTFNNYGYTF. Here the CDR3 DNA reads TGTGCCAGTAGTACCCGTGGGGAGGGAACCTTTAACAACTATGGCTACACCTTC.

The chain carries TRBV7-6 and TRBJ2-5; D remains unclear. Trimming removed 6 bases from V and 2 bases from J, with 19 bases in between. CDR1 is SGHVS, CDR2 FNYEAQ, per germline. The CDR3 covers 16 residues. The CDR3 reads CASSFPTKTLQETQYF. The CDR3 DNA reads as TGTGCCAGCAGTTTCCCAACCAAGACACTGCAAGAGACCCAGTACTTC.

This sequence joins TRBV7-5 and TRBJ1-1. TRBV7-5 is shown as a pseudogene. The CDR3 contains 15 residues. The CDR3, as DNA: TGTGTCAGAAGCTTAGGCTGGGGCAGGGGAGGGAAAGCTTTCTTT. Encoded protein: CVRSLGWGRGGKAFF.

This chain connects TRBV14 to TRBJ1-1, with no clear D. Germline V CDR1 and CDR2: SGHDN, FVKESK. The germline V and J ends were trimmed by 0 bases and 1 base, with 6 bases remaining between them. The CDR3 totals 14 residues. DNA for the CDR3: TGTGCCAGCAGCCAAGAGCACTCGAACACTGAAGCTTTCTTT. This encodes CASSQEHSNTEAFF.

Remarks on this clone: The sample has other DNA sequences that encode this CDR3 too. The chain combines TRBV6-5 with TRBJ1-2; 7 bases match TRBD1. V lost 7 bases to trimming and J lost 4 bases; unmatched junction nucleotides: 3. This CDR3 comprises 12 residues. Germline V gene sequence: CDR1 MNHEY, CDR2 SVGAGI. In DNA form, the CDR3 reads TGTGCCAGCACCGGGACAGTCTATGGCTACACCTTC. This sequence encodes CASTGTVYGYTF.

This clone was counted a single time. The V and J genes are TRBV27 and TRBJ2-3, with 12 bases lining up with TRBD2. This CDR3 has 17 amino acids. Per germline, CDR1 MNHEY and CDR2 SMNVEV (reference sequence). V was pared by 6 bases and J by 0 bases, with 7 bases of the junction left unmatched. The DNA for the CDR3 is TGTGCCAGCAGCAGACTAGCGGGAGCGGGGAGCACAGATACGCAGTATTTT. Translated: CASSRLAGAGSTDTQYF.

This clone was picked up a small number of times. The genes are TRBV5-8 and TRBJ2-1; 10 nucleotides line up with TRBD1. The CDR3 contains 16 residues. The junction had 7 bases not matched to a gene; V was cut back by 1 base and J by 6 bases. Looked up from germline, CDR1 is SGHTS and CDR2 is YDEGEE. CDR3 DNA: TGTGCCAGCAGCTTGCCACCGGGACAGGGGAGCAATGAGCAGTTCTTC. Its translation: CASSLPPGQGSNEQFF.

This clone came up a few times. The chain couples TRBV3-1 (or the pseudogene TRBV3-2) to TRBJ2-2; 9 bases match TRBD1. After removal of 5 bases from V and 6 bases from J, the junction contained 7 bases not matched to a gene. CDR3 length equals 15 residues. Germline CDR1 is LGHDT and CDR2 is YNNKEL (reference sequence). The CDR3 DNA reads as TGTGCCAGCAGCGTAGACAGGGGGAAAGCCGGGGAGCTGTTTTTT. Amino acids: CASSVDRGKAGELFF.

The chain joins TRBV2 to TRBJ1-6, with D maybe TRBD1 (5 bases). V lost 10 bases to trimming and J lost 13 bases, with 20 bases between them. The CDR3 is 13 amino acids. In germline, CDR1 is SNHLY, CDR2 FYNNEI. The CDR3 reads CAINPSGYQPLHF. CDR3 bases: TGTGCCATCAACCCATCAGGGTATCAGCCCCTCCACTTT.

The rearrangement uses TRBV19 and TRBJ1-2, with D possibly TRBD1 on 5 matching bases. The CDR3 sequence is 14 residues long. Germline V lookup: CDR1 LNHDA, CDR2 SQIVND (reference sequence). Trimming removed 5 bases from V and 5 bases from J, with 15 bases in between. The CDR3, as DNA: TGTGCCAGTAGTCCAGACCGACAGATGTATGGCTACACCTTC. It translates to CASSPDRQMYGYTF.

This clone was detected only once. The V gene is TRBV11-2, the J gene TRBJ2-5; D possibly corresponds to TRBD2 (5 bases). Germline CDR1 SGHAT, CDR2 FQNNGV. CDR3 length equals 13 residues. V was clipped by 3 bases and J by 3 bases, with 8 bases between them. The CDR3 sequence is CASSFYGEETQYF. The CDR3 nucleotides are TGTGCCAGCAGCTTTTACGGGGAAGAGACCCAGTACTTC.

V gene TRBV4-1 combines with J gene TRBJ2-1, with TRBD2 matching 15 bases. V trimming: 0 bases; J trimming: 14 bases; junction bases outside the gene matches: 11. The germline CDR1 and CDR2 sequences are MGHRA and YSYEKL. This CDR3 has 17 residues. Here the CDR3 reads CASSQDRSGTSGRYEFF. The CDR3 region has the DNA TGCGCCAGCAGCCAAGACCGTTCCGGGACTAGCGGGAGGTATGAGTTCTTC.

The chain combines TRBV9 with TRBJ2-5; possibly TRBD2 for D (5 bases). CDR1 is SGDLS and CDR2 is YYNGEE in the germline V gene. The CDR3 is 16 amino acids. V gave up 0 bases and J gave up 2 bases, with 14 bases separating them. The CDR3 region has the DNA TGTGCCAGCAGCGTAGGGCGGGCATTGCTTCAAGAGACCCAGTACTTC. It encodes CASSVGRALLQETQYF.